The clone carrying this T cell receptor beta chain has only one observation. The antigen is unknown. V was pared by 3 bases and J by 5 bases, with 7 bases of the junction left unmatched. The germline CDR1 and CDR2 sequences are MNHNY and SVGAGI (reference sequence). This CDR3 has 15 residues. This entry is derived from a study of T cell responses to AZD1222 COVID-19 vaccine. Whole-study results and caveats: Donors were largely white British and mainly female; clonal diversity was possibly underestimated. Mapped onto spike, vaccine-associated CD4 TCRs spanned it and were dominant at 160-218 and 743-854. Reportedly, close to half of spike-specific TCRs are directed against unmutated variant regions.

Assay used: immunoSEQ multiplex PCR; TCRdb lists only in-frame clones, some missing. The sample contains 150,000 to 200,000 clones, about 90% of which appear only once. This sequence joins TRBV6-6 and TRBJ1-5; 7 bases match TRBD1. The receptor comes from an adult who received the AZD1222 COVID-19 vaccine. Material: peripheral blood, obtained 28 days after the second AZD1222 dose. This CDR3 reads CASSYTGEDDQPQHF. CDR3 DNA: TGTGCCAGCAGTTATACAGGGGAGGACGATCAGCCCCAGCATTTT.